This entry is about one T cell receptor beta chain. Its antigen is still unknown. Time point defined: week 47, end of study. The study gave 300 ug of mutant IDH1 20-mer peptide per vaccine dose, with topical imiquimod. Scheduled for weeks 1, 3, 5, 7, 11, 15, 19 and 23, eight vaccinations were given to patients. Here immunoSEQ multiplex PCR was the method, and the copy in TCRdb shows in-frame clones only, minus some. The table includes approximately 50,000 clones, around 86% detected once. This entry comes from a study of a mutant IDH1 vaccine in newly diagnosed glioma. Looking at the study overall: Once 4-6 weeks had passed after radiotherapy alone, vaccination started, or it started with temozolomide cycles.

This sequence was found in a woman aged 45-65 years with glioma. Sequenced here: PBMCs, sampled from a glioma patient whose treatment included an IDH1 peptide vaccine.

Here the CDR3 DNA reads TGTGCCAGCAGCGCGGGATATGGCAGGGAAGGGGTAGAGCAGTACTTC. As protein: CASSAGYGREGVEQYF. The chain couples TRBV7-9 to TRBJ2-7, with D possibly matching TRBD2 (6 bases). The germline V gene has CDR1 SEHNR and CDR2 FQNEAQ (reference sequence). The CDR3 is 16 residues long. Trimming cost V 5 bases and J 7 bases, with 24 bases left between them.